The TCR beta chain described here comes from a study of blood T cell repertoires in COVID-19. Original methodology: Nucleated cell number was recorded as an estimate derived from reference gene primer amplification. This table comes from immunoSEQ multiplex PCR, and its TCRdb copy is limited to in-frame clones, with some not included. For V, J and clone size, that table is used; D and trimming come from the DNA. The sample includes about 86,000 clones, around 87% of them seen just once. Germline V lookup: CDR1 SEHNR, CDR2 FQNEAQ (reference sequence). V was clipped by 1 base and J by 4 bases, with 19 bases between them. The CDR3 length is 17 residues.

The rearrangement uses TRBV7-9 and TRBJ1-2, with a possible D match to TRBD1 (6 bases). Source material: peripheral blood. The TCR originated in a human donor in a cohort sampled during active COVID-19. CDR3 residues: CASSLGRGRPSGYGYTF. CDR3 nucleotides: TGTGCCAGCAGCTTAGGCAGGGGCCGCCCCTCAGGCTATGGCTACACCTTC. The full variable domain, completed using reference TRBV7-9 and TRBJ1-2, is DTGVSQNPRHKITKRGQNVTFRCDPISEHNRLYWYRQTLGQGPEFLTYFQNEAQLEKSRLLSDRFSAERPKGSFSTLEIQRTEQGDSAMYLCASSLGRGRPSGYGYTFGSGTRLTVV.